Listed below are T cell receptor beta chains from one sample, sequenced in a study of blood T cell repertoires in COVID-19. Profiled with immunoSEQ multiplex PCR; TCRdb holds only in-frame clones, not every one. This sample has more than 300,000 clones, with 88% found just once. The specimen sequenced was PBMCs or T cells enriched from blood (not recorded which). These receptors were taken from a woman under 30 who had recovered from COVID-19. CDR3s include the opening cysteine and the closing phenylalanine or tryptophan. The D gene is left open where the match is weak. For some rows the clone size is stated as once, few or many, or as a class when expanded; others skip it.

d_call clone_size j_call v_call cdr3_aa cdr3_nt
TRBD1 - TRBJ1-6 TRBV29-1 CSAKGQDPFAPLHF TGCAGCGCCAAGGGACAGGACCCTTTTGCCCCCCTCCACTTT
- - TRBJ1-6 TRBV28 CASSPPDGGINSPLHF TGTGCCAGCAGCCCCCCCGATGGCGGAATCAATTCACCCCTCCACTTT
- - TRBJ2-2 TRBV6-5 CASSHQIGVFF TGTGCCAGCAGCCATCAAATCGGGGTGTTTTTT
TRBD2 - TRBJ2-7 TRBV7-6 CASSSQQAAGAREQYF TGTGCCAGCAGCTCCCAACAGGCCGCGGGAGCTCGGGAGCAGTACTTC
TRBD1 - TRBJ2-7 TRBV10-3 CAITPGQGNYEQYF TGTGCCATTACGCCGGGACAGGGAAACTACGAGCAGTACTTC
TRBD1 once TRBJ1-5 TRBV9 CASSATGDRQPQHF TGTGCCAGCAGCGCCACAGGGGATAGACAGCCCCAGCATTTT
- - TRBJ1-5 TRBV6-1 CAGGGASSNQPQHF TGTGCCGGAGGGGGGGCCTCTAGCAATCAGCCCCAGCATTTT
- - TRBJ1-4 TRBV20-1 CSASVTRGGLREKLFF TGCAGTGCTAGTGTGACCCGGGGGGGGCTAAGGGAAAAACTGTTTTTT
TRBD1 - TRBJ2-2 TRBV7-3 CASRPTGGHTGELFF TGTGCCAGCAGACCGACAGGGGGTCACACCGGGGAGCTGTTTTTT
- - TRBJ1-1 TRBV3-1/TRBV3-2 CASSLGHSTTEAFF TGTGCCAGCAGCCTCGGACACTCCACTACTGAAGCTTTCTTT
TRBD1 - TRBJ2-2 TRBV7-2 CASSLRGQGTGELFF TGTGCCAGCAGCTTAAGGGGACAGGGGACCGGGGAGCTGTTTTTT
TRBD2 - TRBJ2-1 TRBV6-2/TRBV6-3 CASSRTSGNEQFF TGTGCCAGCAGTCGGACTAGCGGTAATGAGCAGTTCTTC
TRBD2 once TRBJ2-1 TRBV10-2 CASSGGLAGGNNEQFF TGCGCCAGCAGTGGAGGACTAGCGGGGGGGAACAATGAGCAGTTCTTC
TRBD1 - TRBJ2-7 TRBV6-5 CASWDRGYEQYF TGTGCCAGCTGGGACAGGGGATACGAGCAGTACTTC
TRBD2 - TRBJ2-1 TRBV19 CASSVGLAGVLTYNEQFF TGTGCCAGTAGTGTCGGACTAGCGGGGGTCCTAACCTACAATGAGCAGTTCTTC
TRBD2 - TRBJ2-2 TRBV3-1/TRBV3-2 CASSLLAGEGGELFF TGTGCCAGCAGCCTTCTAGCGGGGGAGGGCGGGGAGCTGTTTTTT
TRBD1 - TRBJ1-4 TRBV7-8 CASSFPPGQGNEKLFF TGTGCCAGCAGCTTCCCTCCGGGACAGGGGAATGAAAAACTGTTTTTT
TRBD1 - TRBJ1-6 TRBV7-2 CASSAGQGVGSPLHF TGTGCCAGCAGCGCCGGACAGGGTGTGGGTTCACCCCTCCACTTT
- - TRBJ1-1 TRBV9 CASSVVLDSEAFF TGTGCCAGCAGCGTAGTTTTGGACAGTGAAGCTTTCTTT
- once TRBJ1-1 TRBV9 CASSRTPGGRGTEAFF TGTGCCAGCAGCCGTACCCCCGGGGGGCGCGGGACTGAAGCTTTCTTT